This T cell receptor beta chain was sequenced in a study of T cell responses to AZD1222 COVID-19 vaccine. With 1 base removed from V and 3 bases from J, the gap between germline ends came to 11 bases. Looked up from germline, CDR1 is SGDLS and CDR2 is YYNGEE. CDR3 size: 15 residues. Study-wide findings and caveats: In a largely white British group with more females than males, clonal diversity was possibly underestimated. Baseline antibody screening turned up just a handful of seropositive AZD1222 recipients. Spike-wide vaccine-associated CD4 TCRs dominated at 160-218 and 743-854.

Clones were read by immunoSEQ multiplex PCR, and TCRdb kept only the in-frame ones, dropping some. There are roughly 120,000 clones in the sample; 70% to 90% occur only once, and approximately 8.5% lies in the top ten. A remark on this clone: Its antigen is not identified.

The chain carries TRBV9 and TRBJ2-1, with a tentative D call TRBD2 (6 bases). This clonotype originated in an adult in good health. The material was peripheral blood, obtained on day 0 of AZD1222 vaccination. The CDR3 spells CASSVYGSYYNEQFF. DNA for the CDR3: TGTGCCAGCAGCGTATACGGGAGTTACTACAATGAGCAGTTCTTC.